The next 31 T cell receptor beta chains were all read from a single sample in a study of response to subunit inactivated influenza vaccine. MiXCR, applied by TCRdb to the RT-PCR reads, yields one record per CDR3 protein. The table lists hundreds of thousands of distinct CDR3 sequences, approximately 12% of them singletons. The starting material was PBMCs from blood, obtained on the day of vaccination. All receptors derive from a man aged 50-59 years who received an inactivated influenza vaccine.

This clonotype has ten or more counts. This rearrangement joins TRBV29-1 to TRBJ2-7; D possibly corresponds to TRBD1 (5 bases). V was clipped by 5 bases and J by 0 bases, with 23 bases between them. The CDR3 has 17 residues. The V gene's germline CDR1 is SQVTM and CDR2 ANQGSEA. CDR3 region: CSVQQVWAGSSSYEQYF. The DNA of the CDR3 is TGCAGCGTTCAACAGGTTTGGGCAGGGTCGAGCTCCTACGAGCAGTACTTC.

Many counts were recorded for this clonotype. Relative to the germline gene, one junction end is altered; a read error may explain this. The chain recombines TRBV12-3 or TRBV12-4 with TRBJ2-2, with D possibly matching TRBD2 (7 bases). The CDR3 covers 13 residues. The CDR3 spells CASSLGGAGELFF. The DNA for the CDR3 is TGTGCCAGCAGCTTAGGGGGGGCCGGGGAGCTGTTTTTT.

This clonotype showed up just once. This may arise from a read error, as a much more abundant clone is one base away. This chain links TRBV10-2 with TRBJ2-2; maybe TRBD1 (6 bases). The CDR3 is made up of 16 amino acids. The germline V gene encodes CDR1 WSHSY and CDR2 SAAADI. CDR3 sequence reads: CARSVERGLNTGELFF. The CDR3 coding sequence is TGCGCCAGGAGTGTGGAGAGGGGGTTAAACACCGGGGAGCTGTTTTTT.

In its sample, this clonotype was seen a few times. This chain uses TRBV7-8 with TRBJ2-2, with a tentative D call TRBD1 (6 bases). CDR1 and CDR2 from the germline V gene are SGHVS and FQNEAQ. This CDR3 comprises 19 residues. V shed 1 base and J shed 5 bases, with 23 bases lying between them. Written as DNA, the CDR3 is TGTGCCAGCAGCTTAGGGGGGCCCCGCTATAGGGGAAAAACCGGGGAGCTGTTTTTT. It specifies CASSLGGPRYRGKTGELFF.

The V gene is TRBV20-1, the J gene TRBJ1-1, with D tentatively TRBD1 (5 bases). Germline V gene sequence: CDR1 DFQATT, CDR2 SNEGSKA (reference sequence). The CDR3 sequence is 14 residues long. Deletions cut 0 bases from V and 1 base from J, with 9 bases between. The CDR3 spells CSARDGTANTEAFF. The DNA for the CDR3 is TGCAGTGCTAGAGATGGGACGGCGAACACTGAAGCTTTCTTT.

CDR3 in amino acids: CASSLERSPGDGYTF. The CDR3 coding sequence is TGTGCCAGCAGCTTGGAACGGTCTCCGGGGGATGGCTACACCTTC. The chain joins TRBV5-4 to TRBJ1-2; D may be TRBD1 (5 bases). Germline V lookup: CDR1 SGHNT, CDR2 YYREEE (reference sequence). Trimming left V 0 bases short and J 6 bases short, with 15 bases between. The CDR3 runs to 15 residues.

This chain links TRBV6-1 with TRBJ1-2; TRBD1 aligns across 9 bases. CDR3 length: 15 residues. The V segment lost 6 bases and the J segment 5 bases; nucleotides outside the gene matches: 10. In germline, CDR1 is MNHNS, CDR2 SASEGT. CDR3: CASSDRDRVGYGYTF. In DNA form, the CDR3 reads TGTGCCAGCAGCGACCGGGACAGGGTAGGGTATGGCTACACCTTC.

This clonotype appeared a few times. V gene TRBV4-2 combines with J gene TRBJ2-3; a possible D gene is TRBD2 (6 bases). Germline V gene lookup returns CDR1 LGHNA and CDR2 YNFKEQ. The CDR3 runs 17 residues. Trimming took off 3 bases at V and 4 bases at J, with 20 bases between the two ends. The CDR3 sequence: CASSQGGTYFWADTQYF. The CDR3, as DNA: TGTGCCAGCAGCCAGGGCGGGACCTACTTTTGGGCAGATACGCAGTATTTT.

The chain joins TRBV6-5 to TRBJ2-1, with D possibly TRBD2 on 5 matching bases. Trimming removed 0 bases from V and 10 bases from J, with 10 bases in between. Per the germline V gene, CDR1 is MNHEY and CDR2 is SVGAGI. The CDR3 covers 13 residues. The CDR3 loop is CASSYSRDREQFF. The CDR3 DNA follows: TGTGCCAGCAGTTACTCGAGGGATCGCGAGCAGTTCTTC.

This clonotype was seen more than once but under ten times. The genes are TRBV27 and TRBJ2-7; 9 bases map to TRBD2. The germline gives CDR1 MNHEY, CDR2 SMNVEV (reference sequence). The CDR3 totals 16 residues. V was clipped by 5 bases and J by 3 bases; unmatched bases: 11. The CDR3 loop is CASSTSSGNLNYEQYF. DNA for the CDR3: TGTGCCAGCAGTACCTCTAGCGGGAATTTAAACTACGAGCAGTACTTC.

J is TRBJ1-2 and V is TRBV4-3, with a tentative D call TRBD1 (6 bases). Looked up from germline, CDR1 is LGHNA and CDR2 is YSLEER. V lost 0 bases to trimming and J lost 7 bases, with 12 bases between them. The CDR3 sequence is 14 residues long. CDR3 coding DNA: TGCGCCAGCAGCCAAGATTTAGGGGGGCCTGGCTACACCTTC. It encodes CASSQDLGGPGYTF.

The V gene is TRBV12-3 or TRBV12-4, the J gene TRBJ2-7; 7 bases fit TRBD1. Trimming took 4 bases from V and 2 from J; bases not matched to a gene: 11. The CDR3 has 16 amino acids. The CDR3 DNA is TGTGCCAGCAGTTCGACAGGGTCTGAGGGTCCCTACGAGCAGTACTTC. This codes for CASSSTGSEGPYEQYF.

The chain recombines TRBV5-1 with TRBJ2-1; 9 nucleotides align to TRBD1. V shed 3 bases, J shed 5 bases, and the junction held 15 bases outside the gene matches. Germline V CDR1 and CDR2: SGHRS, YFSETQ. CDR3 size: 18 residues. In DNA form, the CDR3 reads TGCGCCAGCAGCTCTAGTCCCGGGACAGGGAGGATAGACAATGAGCAGTTCTTC. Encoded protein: CASSSSPGTGRIDNEQFF.

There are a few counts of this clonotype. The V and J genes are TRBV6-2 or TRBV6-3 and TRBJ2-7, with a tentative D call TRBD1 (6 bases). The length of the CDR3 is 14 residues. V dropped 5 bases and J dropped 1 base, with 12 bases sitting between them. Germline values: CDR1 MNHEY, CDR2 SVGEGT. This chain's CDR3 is CASSRTAASYEQYF. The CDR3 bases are TGTGCCAGCAGTAGGACAGCCGCTTCCTACGAGCAGTACTTC.

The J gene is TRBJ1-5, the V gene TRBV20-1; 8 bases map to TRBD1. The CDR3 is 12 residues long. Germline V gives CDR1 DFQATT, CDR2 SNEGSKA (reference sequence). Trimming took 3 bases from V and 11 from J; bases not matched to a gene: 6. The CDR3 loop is CSARGTGQSQHF. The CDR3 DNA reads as TGCAGTGCTAGGGGGACAGGCCAGTCCCAGCATTTT.

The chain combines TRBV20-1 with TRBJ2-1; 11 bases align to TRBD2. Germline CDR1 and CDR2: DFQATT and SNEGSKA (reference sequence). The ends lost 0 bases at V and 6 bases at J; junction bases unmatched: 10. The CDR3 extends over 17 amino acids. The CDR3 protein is CSARDIEGTSGINEQFF. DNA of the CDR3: TGCAGTGCTAGAGATATTGAGGGGACTAGCGGTATCAATGAGCAGTTCTTC.

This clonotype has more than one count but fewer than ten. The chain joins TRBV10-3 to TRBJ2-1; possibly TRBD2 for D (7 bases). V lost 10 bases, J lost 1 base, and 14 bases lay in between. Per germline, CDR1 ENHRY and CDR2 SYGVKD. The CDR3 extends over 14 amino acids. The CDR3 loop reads CATLGGGSYNEQFF. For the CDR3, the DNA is TGTGCCACCTTAGGGGGGGGGTCCTACAATGAGCAGTTCTTC.

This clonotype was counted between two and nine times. The CDR3 DNA is TGTGCCAGTAGGGCCCAGAGACTCCCCGCCCTCGGGAACATTCAGTACTTC. Translated: CASRAQRLPALGNIQYF. This rearrangement joins TRBV6-1 to TRBJ2-4; no clear D gene. V was cut by 9 bases and J by 7 bases, with 28 bases left in between. Germline loops: CDR1 MNHNS, CDR2 SASEGT. CDR3 length: 17 residues.

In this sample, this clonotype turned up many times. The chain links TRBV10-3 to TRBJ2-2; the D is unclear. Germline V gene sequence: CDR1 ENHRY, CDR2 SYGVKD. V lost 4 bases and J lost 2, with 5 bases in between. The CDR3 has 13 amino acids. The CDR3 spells CAISGGNTGELFF. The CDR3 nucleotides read TGTGCCATCAGTGGTGGAAACACCGGGGAGCTGTTTTTT.

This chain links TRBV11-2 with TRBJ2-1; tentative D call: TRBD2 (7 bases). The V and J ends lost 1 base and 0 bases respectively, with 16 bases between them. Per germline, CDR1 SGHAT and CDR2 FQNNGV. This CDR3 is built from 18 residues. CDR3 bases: TGTGCCAGCAGCTTAGTAGGGGGGGGGTTTAACTCCTACAATGAGCAGTTCTTC. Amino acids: CASSLVGGGFNSYNEQFF.

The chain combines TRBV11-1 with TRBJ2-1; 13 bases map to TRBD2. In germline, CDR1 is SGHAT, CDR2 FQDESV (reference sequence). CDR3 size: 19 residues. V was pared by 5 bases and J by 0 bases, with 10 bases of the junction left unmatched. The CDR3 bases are TGTGCCAGCAGCCCAGGACTAGCGGGAGTCCTAAGCTCCTACAATGAGCAGTTCTTC. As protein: CASSPGLAGVLSSYNEQFF. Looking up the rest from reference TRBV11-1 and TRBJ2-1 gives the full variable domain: EAEVAQSPRYKITEKSQAVAFWCDPISGHATLYWYRQILGQGPELLVQFQDESVVDDSQLPKDRFSAERLKGVDSTLKIQPAELGDSAMYLCASSPGLAGVLSSYNEQFFGPGTRLTVL.

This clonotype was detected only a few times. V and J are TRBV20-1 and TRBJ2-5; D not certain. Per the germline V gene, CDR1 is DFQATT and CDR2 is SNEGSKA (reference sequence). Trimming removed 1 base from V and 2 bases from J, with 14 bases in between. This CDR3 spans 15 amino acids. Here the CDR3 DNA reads TGCAGTGCTAGAGGGGTGACAACGACACAAGAGACCCAGTACTTC. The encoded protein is CSARGVTTTQETQYF.

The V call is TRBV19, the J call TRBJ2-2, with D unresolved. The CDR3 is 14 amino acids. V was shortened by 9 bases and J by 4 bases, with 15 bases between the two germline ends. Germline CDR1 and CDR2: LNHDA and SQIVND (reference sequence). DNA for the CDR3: TGTGCCAGCACCCGGGCCCCTACCACCGGGGAGCTGTTTTTT. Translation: CASTRAPTTGELFF. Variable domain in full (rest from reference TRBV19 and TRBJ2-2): DGGITQSPKYLFRKEGQNVTLSCEQNLNHDAMYWYRQDPGQGLRLIYYSQIVNDFQKGDIAEGYSVSREKKESFPLTVTSAQKNPTAFYLCASTRAPTTGELFFGEGSRLTVL.

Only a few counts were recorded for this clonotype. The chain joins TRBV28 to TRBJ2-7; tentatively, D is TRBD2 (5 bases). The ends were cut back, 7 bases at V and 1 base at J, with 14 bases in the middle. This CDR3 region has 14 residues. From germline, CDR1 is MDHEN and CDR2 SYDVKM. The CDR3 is CASTQAGVSYEQYF. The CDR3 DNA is TGTGCCAGCACCCAGGCGGGTGTATCCTACGAGCAGTACTTC.

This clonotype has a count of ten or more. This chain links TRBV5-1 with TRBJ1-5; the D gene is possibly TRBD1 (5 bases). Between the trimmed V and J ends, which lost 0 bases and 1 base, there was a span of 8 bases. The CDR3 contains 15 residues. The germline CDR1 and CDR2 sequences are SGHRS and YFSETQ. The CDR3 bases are TGCGCCAGCAGCTTGGATACAGGAAGCAATCAGCCCCAGCATTTT. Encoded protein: CASSLDTGSNQPQHF.

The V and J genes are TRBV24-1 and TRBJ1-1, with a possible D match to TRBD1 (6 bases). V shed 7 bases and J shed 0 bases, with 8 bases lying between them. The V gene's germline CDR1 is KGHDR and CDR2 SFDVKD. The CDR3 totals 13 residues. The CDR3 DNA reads TGTGCCACCAGACAGGGCATGAACACTGAAGCTTTCTTT. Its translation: CATRQGMNTEAFF.

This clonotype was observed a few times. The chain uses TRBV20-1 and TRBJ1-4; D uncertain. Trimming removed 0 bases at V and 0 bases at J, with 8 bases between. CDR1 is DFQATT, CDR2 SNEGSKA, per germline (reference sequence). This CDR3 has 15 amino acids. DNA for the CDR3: TGCAGTGCTAGAGATACGGCCGCAACTAATGAAAAACTGTTTTTT. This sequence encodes CSARDTAATNEKLFF.

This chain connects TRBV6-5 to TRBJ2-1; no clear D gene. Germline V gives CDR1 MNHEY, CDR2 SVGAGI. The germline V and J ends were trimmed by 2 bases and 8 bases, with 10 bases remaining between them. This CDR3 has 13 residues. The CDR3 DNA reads TGTGCCAGCAGTTACAAGAGATTGGATGAGCAGTTCTTC. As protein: CASSYKRLDEQFF.

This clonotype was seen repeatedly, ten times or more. CDR3 sequence: CASSGDGNYGYTF. Written as DNA, the CDR3 is TGCGCCAGCAGCGGGGACGGTAACTATGGCTACACCTTC. The V gene is TRBV4-1, the J gene TRBJ1-2; possible D gene TRBD1, 5 bases. Germline V CDR1 and CDR2: MGHRA, YSYEKL. V was trimmed by 5 bases and J by 1 base, leaving 8 bases between them. The CDR3 sequence is 13 residues long.

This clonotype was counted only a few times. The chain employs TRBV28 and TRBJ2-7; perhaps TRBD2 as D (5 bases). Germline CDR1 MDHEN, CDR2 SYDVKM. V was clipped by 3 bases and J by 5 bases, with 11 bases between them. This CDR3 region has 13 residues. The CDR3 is CASSFMSSDEQYF. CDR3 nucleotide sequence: TGTGCCAGCAGTTTTATGAGTAGCGACGAGCAGTACTTC.

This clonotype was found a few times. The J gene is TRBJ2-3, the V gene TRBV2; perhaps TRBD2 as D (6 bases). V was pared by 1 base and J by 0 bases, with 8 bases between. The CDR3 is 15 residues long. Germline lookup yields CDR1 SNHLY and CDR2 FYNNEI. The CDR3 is CASSEEGTSTDTQYF. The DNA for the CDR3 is TGTGCCAGCAGTGAAGAGGGGACTAGCACAGATACGCAGTATTTT.